These T cell receptor beta chains were read from a single sample in a study of post-analysis software for immune sequencing data. One entry per CDR3 protein results from TCRdb running MiXCR on the PCR reads. Altogether 740,000 or so distinct CDR3 sequences are present, around 53% being singletons, with the ten largest covering about 4.5%. Sequenced: blood. The receptor set was obtained from a girl between 5 and 17 years old with multiple sclerosis. Each CDR3 is given with its conserved first and last residue. D genes are given only for firm matches. Part of the rows lack a size; the others show once, few, many or a class for expanded clones.

>TRBV5-1|NA|few|TRBJ2-5
CASSLVGAAARTQYF
TGCGCCAGCAGCTTGGTAGGGGCAGCGGCGAGGACCCAGTACTTC
>TRBV6-5|NA|NA|TRBJ2-7
CASSFDKDLDEQYF
TGTGCCAGCAGCTTTGACAAGGACCTCGACGAGCAGTACTTC
>TRBV29-1|TRBD2|once|TRBJ2-7
CSVAAEGAGGGEQYF
TGCAGCGTTGCAGCAGAGGGAGCGGGAGGGGGCGAGCAGTACTTC
>TRBV10-3|NA|few|TRBJ2-7
CAISTSGWGEQYF
TGTGCCATCAGTACATCAGGGTGGGGCGAGCAGTACTTC
>TRBV5-5|NA|NA|TRBJ1-5
CASSSFGEQPQHF
TGTGCCAGCAGCTCCTTCGGGGAGCAGCCCCAGCATTTT
>TRBV24-1|NA|few|TRBJ2-1
CATSAGSYNEQFF
TGTGCCACCAGTGCAGGGTCCTACAATGAGCAGTTCTTC
>TRBV29-1|TRBD2|NA|TRBJ2-7
CSVNSGSNYEQYF
TGCAGCGTTAATAGCGGGTCGAACTACGAGCAGTACTTC
>TRBV20-1|NA|NA|TRBJ1-2
CSATRLTLINYGYTF
TGCAGTGCTACTCGCCTAACGCTAATTAACTATGGCTACACCTTC
>TRBV20-1|TRBD1|NA|TRBJ2-7
CSARTGAINYEQYF
TGCAGTGCGCGGACAGGGGCGATCAACTACGAGCAGTACTTC
>TRBV4-1|TRBD2|NA|TRBJ2-4
CASSQGEASGIPKNIQYF
TGCGCCAGCAGCCAAGGGGAGGCTAGCGGGATACCCAAAAACATTCAGTACTTC
>TRBV12-3/TRBV12-4|NA|NA|TRBJ2-7
CASSLWSARNEQYF
TGTGCCAGCAGTTTATGGTCTGCGCGGAACGAGCAGTACTTC
>TRBV12-3/TRBV12-4|TRBD2|NA|TRBJ2-7
CASSPPGLGLSYGQYF
TGTGCCAGCAGTCCCCCGGGACTAGGCCTATCCTACGGGCAGTACTTC
>TRBV20-1|NA|NA|TRBJ2-1
CSASSTSTYNEQFF
TGCAGTGCTAGCAGTACTAGCACCTACAATGAGCAGTTCTTC
>TRBV20-1|NA|NA|TRBJ2-1
CSAPDYPAMFF
TGCAGTGCTCCAGACTACCCAGCGATGTTCTTC
>TRBV29-1|TRBD1|few|TRBJ1-1
CSVQGQGSTEAFF
TGCAGCGTTCAGGGACAGGGAAGCACTGAAGCTTTCTTT
>TRBV14|NA|few|TRBJ1-6
CASSQETDRYSPLHF
TGTGCCAGCAGCCAAGAAACAGACCGGTATTCACCCCTCCACTTT
>TRBV20-1|NA|few|TRBJ2-1
CSAQRGGINNEQFF
TGCAGTGCCCAACGGGGCGGAATTAACAATGAGCAGTTCTTC
>TRBV5-1|TRBD2|NA|TRBJ2-1
CASSYRTSGSSDTQFF
TGCGCCAGCAGCTACAGGACTAGCGGGAGCTCAGATACGCAGTTCTTC
>TRBV6-5|TRBD1|NA|TRBJ2-3
CASSYSFTPRGTVSTDTQYF
TGTGCCAGCAGTTACTCATTCACCCCAAGGGGGACAGTAAGCACAGATACGCAGTATTTT
>TRBV5-1|TRBD2|NA|TRBJ2-7
CASSLDLAGASEQYF
TGCGCCAGCAGCTTGGATCTAGCGGGGGCGTCGGAGCAGTACTTC
>TRBV20-1|NA|NA|TRBJ2-7
CSASIRSYEQYF
TGCAGTGCTAGTATCAGATCCTACGAGCAGTACTTC
>TRBV15|NA|once|TRBJ2-7
CATSREKHVYEQYF
TGTGCCACCAGCAGAGAAAAACACGTATACGAGCAGTACTTC
>TRBV5-4|NA|NA|TRBJ2-5
CASSSPGRRGQETQYF
TGTGCCAGCAGCTCTCCGGGGCGTAGGGGACAAGAGACCCAGTACTTC
>TRBV6-1|NA|NA|TRBJ2-1
CASSGLPSSYNEQFF
TGTGCCAGCAGCGGACTGCCTAGCTCCTACAATGAGCAGTTCTTC
>TRBV5-1|NA|NA|TRBJ2-5
CASSLGFWETQYF
TGCGCCAGCAGCTTGGGTTTTTGGGAGACCCAGTACTTC
>TRBV5-1|TRBD1|few|TRBJ1-1
CASRNGQGRPNTEAFF
TGCGCCAGCAGGAACGGACAGGGGCGACCGAACACTGAAGCTTTCTTT
>TRBV29-1|NA|few|TRBJ2-7
CSVEEGGISYEQYF
TGCAGCGTTGAGGAGGGAGGCATCTCCTACGAGCAGTACTTC
>TRBV6-1|TRBD2|NA|TRBJ2-7
CASSGGLAGYSYEQYF
TGTGCCAGCAGTGGAGGACTAGCGGGATACTCCTACGAGCAGTACTTC
>TRBV20-1|NA|NA|TRBJ1-6
CSATLGGSGNSPLHF
TGCAGTGCCACTCTGGGTGGCTCGGGCAATTCACCCCTCCACTTT
>TRBV10-3|TRBD1|NA|TRBJ2-3
CAIAQGPTDTQYF
TGTGCCATCGCACAGGGGCCCACAGATACGCAGTATTTT
>TRBV20-1|NA|NA|TRBJ2-5
CSAPWPGQETQYF
TGCAGTGCCCCATGGCCGGGGCAAGAGACCCAGTACTTC
>TRBV5-1|TRBD1|few|TRBJ2-3
CASSLPDRGSDTQYF
TGCGCCAGCAGCTTGCCCGACAGGGGGAGCGATACGCAGTATTTT
>TRBV11-2|TRBD2|once|TRBJ2-3
CASSLAGVGDTQYF
TGTGCCAGCAGTTTAGCGGGAGTGGGAGATACGCAGTATTTT
>TRBV29-1|TRBD2|few|TRBJ2-5
CSGGPAGVRETQYF
TGCAGCGGGGGACCAGCGGGAGTCCGAGAGACCCAGTACTTC
>TRBV29-1|NA|NA|TRBJ1-2
CSATSGSGYTF
TGCAGCGCGACCTCCGGGTCTGGCTACACCTTC
>TRBV12-3/TRBV12-4|NA|NA|TRBJ2-5
CASSRNPGGTGETQYF
TGTGCCAGCAGCCGCAACCCGGGCGGGACTGGAGAGACCCAGTACTTC
>TRBV15|TRBD2|NA|TRBJ2-7
CATSRPTSGVAYEQYF
TGTGCCACCAGCAGACCGACTAGCGGGGTCGCCTACGAGCAGTACTTC
>TRBV20-1|TRBD2|NA|TRBJ2-1
CSATSGASSYNEQFF
TGCAGTGCTACTAGCGGGGCAAGCTCCTACAATGAGCAGTTCTTC
>TRBV28|TRBD2|NA|TRBJ2-3
CASSLGRGPSTDTQYF
TGTGCCAGCAGTTTGGGGAGGGGTCCTAGCACAGATACGCAGTATTTT
>TRBV7-6|NA|NA|TRBJ2-3
CASSRPTSGAQYF
TGTGCCAGCAGTCGACCCACCTCGGGGGCGCAGTATTTT
>TRBV27|NA|NA|TRBJ2-1
CASTTGASSYNEQFF
TGTGCCAGCACGACCGGGGCCAGCTCCTACAATGAGCAGTTCTTC
>TRBV3-1|NA|few|TRBJ1-1
CASSQERLRVAAFF
TGTGCCAGCAGCCAAGAACGCCTCAGGGTGGCGGCTTTCTTT
>TRBV14|NA|NA|TRBJ2-5
CASSQVQKTQYF
TGTGCCAGCAGCCAAGTCCAGAAGACCCAGTACTTC
>TRBV9|NA|NA|TRBJ2-1
CASDKGGQQKRFF
TGTGCCAGCGATAAGGGGGGCCAACAAAAGCGGTTCTTC
>TRBV9|TRBD1|NA|TRBJ1-2
CASSVTGEGPYGYTF
TGTGCCAGCAGCGTTACAGGGGAAGGTCCCTATGGCTACACCTTC
>TRBV4-2|TRBD2|NA|TRBJ2-1
CASSQDRPAGGQGDEQFF
TGTGCCAGCAGCCAAGATCGGCCAGCGGGGGGCCAGGGGGATGAGCAGTTCTTC